These T cell receptor beta chains were read from a single sample in a study of CD8+ T cells in alopecia areata. Clones were read by immunoSEQ multiplex PCR, and TCRdb kept only the in-frame ones, dropping some. This sample has about 140,000 clones; roughly 61% occur once, and the top ten carry about 6.8%. Sequenced here: CD4+ T cells sorted from blood, sampled at week 0. Every receptor here comes from a human donor with alopecia areata. Each CDR3 is given with its conserved first and last residue. The order of the fields is J gene, V gene, CDR3 protein.

>TRBJ2-3|TRBV6-5
CASSRAWKSEQYF
>TRBJ2-7|TRBV4-2
CASSQELAGEFYEQYF
>TRBJ2-4|TRBV5-1
CASSLDSVRKNIQYF
>TRBJ2-3|TRBV9
CASSVGGGLDTQYF
>TRBJ2-5|TRBV5-1
CASSLGVGRETQYF
>TRBJ2-5|TRBV2
CASSERETQYF
>TRBJ2-5|TRBV9
CASSVGPGETQYF
>TRBJ1-5|TRBV4-2
CASSRDTDQPQHF
>TRBJ1-2|TRBV7-9
CASSLGEAYSYGYTF
>TRBJ2-3|TRBV19
CASSTTGTTSGGQYF
>TRBJ2-7|TRBV5-1
CASSPGQGRTYEQYF
>TRBJ1-6|TRBV18
CASSPQQGQGSPLHF
>TRBJ1-1|TRBV7-2
CASSLAARDTEAFF
>TRBJ1-2|TRBV7-3
CASSSGQNYGYTF
>TRBJ2-7|TRBV15
CATSRDLGLAYEQYF
>TRBJ1-2|TRBV2
CASSEGGYGYTF
>TRBJ1-2|TRBV19
CASSIAQGDHGYTF
>TRBJ2-5|TRBV29-1
CSARGGTGAETQYF
>TRBJ1-2|TRBV2
CASIERAFSASNYGYTF
>TRBJ2-2|TRBV7-2
CATSGGPNTGELFF
>TRBJ2-1|TRBV29-1
CSVEKADEQFF
>TRBJ2-4|TRBV4-3
CASSQGERGGLDIQYF
>TRBJ2-5|TRBV11-1
CASRTGTGGKETQYF
>TRBJ2-3|TRBV10-3
CAISGTSTDTQYF
>TRBJ2-1|TRBV29-1
CSVGASGAPYHNEQFF
>TRBJ2-7|TRBV29-1
CSVGSDRAYEQYF
>TRBJ2-3|TRBV7-9
CASSLVGQVPDTQYF
>TRBJ2-5|TRBV5-1
CASSVLLAAQETQYF
>TRBJ1-2|TRBV29-1
CSPLLFLRDSYGYTF
>TRBJ1-2|TRBV29-1
CSSKGGYGYTF
>TRBJ1-1|TRBV6-1
CASSEGAQSRAFF
>TRBJ1-1|TRBV29-1
CSVALGLNTEAFF
>TRBJ1-6|TRBV25-1
CASRGGPDRLNSPLHF
>TRBJ2-5|TRBV7-2
CASSSTDRVKTQYF
>TRBJ1-2|TRBV25-1
CASSEIGQGALSYTF
>TRBJ1-1|TRBV2
CASKGEDGTEAFF
>TRBJ2-1|TRBV2
CAGSRGYNEQFF
>TRBJ1-1|TRBV29-1
CSVRPGGMNTEAFF
>TRBJ2-7|TRBV30
CAWSNGPYEQYF
>TRBJ1-2|TRBV10-3
CAISEGTSNYGYTF
>TRBJ1-1|TRBV20-1
CSARSGVEAFF
>TRBJ2-1|TRBV7-2
CASSPRGADEQFF
>TRBJ2-1|TRBV4-1
CASSHPNRAGGLDEQFF
>TRBJ2-5|TRBV7-6
CASSFSSLVETQYF
>TRBJ1-5|TRBV6-5
CASSYRPGSQPQHF
>TRBJ2-2|TRBV13
CASSSRRDTGELFF
>TRBJ1-6|TRBV30
CAWTRDPGNSPLHF
>TRBJ1-2|TRBV30
CAWEPYREVGGYTF
>TRBJ1-2|TRBV2
CASSADRGHYGYTF